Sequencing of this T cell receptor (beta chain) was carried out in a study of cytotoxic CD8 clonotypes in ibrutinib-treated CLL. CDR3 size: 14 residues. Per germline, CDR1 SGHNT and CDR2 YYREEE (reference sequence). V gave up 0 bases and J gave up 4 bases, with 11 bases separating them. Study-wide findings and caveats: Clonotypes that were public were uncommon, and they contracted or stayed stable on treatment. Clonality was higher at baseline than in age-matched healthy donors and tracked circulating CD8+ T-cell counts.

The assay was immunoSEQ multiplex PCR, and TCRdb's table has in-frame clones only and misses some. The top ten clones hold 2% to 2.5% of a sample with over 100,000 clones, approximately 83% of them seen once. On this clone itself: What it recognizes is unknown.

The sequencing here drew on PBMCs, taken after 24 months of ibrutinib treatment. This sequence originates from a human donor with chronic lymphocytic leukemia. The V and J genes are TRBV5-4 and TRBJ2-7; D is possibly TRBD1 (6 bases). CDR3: CASSLGGLKYEQYF. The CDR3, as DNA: TGTGCCAGCAGCTTGGGGGGGCTAAAATACGAGCAGTACTTC.